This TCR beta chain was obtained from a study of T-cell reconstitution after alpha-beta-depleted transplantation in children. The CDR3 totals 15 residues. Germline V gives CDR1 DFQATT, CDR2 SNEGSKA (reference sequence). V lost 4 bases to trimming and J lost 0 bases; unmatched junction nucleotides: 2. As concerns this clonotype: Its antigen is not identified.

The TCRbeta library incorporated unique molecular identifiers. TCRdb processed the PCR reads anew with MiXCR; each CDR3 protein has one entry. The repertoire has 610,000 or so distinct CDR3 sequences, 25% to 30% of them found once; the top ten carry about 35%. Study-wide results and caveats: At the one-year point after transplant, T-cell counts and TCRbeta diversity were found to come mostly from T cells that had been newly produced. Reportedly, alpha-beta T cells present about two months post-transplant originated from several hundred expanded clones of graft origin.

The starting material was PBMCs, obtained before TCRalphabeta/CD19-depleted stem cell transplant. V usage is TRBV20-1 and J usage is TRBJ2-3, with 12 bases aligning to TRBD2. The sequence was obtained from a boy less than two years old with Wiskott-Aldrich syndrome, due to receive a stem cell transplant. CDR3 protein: CSAIGTSGSTDTQYF. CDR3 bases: TGCAGTGCTATAGGGACTAGCGGGAGCACAGATACGCAGTATTTT.